The subject of this entry is one TCR beta chain. The target antigen is unknown. The data originate from a study of shared clonotypes between healthy human individuals. V gave up 1 base and J gave up 6 bases, with 18 bases separating them. Germline V lookup: CDR1 ENHRY, CDR2 SYGVKD. The CDR3 is 16 residues long. CD45RO-negative CD8 cells positively selected for CCR7 made up the naive population, which excluded terminally differentiated effector memory CD45RA+ cells. General observations from the study: Clonotypes not shared had lower generation probabilities than those common to all four donors.

The assay was immunoSEQ multiplex PCR, and TCRdb's table has in-frame clones only and misses some. The table includes about 2.1 million clones, approximately 92% detected once. The specimen sequenced was naive CD8+ T cells from PBMCs. This sequence joins TRBV10-3 and TRBJ2-5, with D perhaps TRBD2 (5 bases). This TCR was sampled from a man between 18 and 29 years old in good health. Some clones in this sample may be carry-over from other donors' samples. Here the CDR3 DNA reads TGTGCCATCAGTGAGTGGGCAGTAGACGGGAAAAAGACCCAGTACTTC. It specifies CAISEWAVDGKKTQYF.